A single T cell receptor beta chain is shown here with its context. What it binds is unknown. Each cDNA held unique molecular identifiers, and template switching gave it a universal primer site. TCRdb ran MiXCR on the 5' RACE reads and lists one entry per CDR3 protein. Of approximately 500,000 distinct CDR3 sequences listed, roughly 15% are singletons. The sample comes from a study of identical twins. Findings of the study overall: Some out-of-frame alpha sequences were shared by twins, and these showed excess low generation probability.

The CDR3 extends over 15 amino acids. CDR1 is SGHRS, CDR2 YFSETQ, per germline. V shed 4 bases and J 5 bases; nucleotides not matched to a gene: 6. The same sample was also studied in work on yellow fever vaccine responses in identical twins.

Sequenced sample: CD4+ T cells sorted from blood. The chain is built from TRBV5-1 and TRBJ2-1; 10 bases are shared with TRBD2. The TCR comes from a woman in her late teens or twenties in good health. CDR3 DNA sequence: TGCGCCAGCAGCATACCTAGCGGGGGACACAATGAGCAGTTCTTC. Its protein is CASSIPSGGHNEQFF.